Each of the 2 T cell receptor beta chains below was sequenced from the same sample in a study of identical twins. TCRdb reprocessed the 5' RACE reads with MiXCR, giving one entry per CDR3 protein. The sample shows roughly 1.6 million distinct CDR3 sequences, about 32% of them seen only once. Sequenced material: cord blood. The receptors stem from a newborn girl in good health.

Many counts were recorded for this clonotype. The chain links TRBV29-1 to TRBJ2-1, with 7 bases lining up with TRBD1. The CDR3 consists of 12 residues. From germline, CDR1 is SQVTM and CDR2 ANQGSEA. CDR3 loop: CRTGSPVGEQFF. DNA of the CDR3: TGCAGGACAGGGTCCCCTGTTGGTGAGCAGTTCTTC.

The rearrangement joins TRBV6-2 or TRBV6-3 to TRBJ1-1; D gene unclear. Between the trimmed V and J ends, which lost 0 bases and 4 bases, there was a span of 9 bases. The CDR3 spans 14 residues. The germline CDR1 and CDR2 sequences are MNHEY and SVGEGT. CDR3 nucleotide sequence: TGTGCCAGCAGTTACTCGAGCGGGAGCACTGAAGCTTTCTTT. Translating gives CASSYSSGSTEAFF.